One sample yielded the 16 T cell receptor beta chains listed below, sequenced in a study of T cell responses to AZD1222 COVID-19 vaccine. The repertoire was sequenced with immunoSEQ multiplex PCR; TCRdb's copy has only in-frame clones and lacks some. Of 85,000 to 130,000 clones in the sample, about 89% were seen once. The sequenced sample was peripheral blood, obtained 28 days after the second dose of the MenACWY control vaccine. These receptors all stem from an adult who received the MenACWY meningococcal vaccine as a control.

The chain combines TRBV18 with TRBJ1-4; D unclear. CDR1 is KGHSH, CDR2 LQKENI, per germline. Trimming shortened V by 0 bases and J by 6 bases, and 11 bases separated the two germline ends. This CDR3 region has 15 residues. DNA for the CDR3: TGTGCCAGCTCACCACCCGGACGGTTTCATGAAAAACTGTTTTTT. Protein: CASSPPGRFHEKLFF.

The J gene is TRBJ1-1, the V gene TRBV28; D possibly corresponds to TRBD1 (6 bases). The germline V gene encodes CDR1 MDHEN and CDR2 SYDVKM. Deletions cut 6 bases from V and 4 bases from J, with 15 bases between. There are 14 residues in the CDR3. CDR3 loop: CASRSPGVITEAFF. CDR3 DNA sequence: TGTGCCAGCAGAAGCCCAGGGGTAATCACTGAAGCTTTCTTT.

In nucleotides, the CDR3 is TGTGCCAGCAGCGTAGTAGCGGGGGCACCGCAAGAGACCCAGTACTTC. Protein: CASSVVAGAPQETQYF. V gene TRBV9 combines with J gene TRBJ2-5, with TRBD2 matching over 9 bases. From germline, CDR1 is SGDLS and CDR2 YYNGEE. The CDR3 spans 16 residues. The V and J ends lost 0 bases and 2 bases, in that order; junction bases with no gene match: 5.

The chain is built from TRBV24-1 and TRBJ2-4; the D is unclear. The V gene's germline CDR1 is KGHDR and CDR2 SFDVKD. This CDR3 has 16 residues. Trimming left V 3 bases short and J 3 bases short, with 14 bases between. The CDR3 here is CATSDNDAGDKNIQYF. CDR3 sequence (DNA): TGTGCCACCAGTGATAATGACGCTGGGGACAAAAACATTCAGTACTTC.

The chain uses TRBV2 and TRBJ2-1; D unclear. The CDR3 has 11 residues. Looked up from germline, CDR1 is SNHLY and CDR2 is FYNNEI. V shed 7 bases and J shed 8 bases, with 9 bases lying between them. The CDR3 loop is CASTSRDEQFF. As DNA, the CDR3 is TGTGCCAGCACCAGTCGAGATGAGCAGTTCTTC.

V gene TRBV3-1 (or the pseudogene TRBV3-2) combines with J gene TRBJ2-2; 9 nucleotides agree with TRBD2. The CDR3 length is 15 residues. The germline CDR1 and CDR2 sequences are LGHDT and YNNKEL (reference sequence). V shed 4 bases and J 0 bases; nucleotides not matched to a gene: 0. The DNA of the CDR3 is TGTGCCAGCAGCCGACTAGCGGCGAACACCGGGGAGCTGTTTTTT. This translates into CASSRLAANTGELFF.

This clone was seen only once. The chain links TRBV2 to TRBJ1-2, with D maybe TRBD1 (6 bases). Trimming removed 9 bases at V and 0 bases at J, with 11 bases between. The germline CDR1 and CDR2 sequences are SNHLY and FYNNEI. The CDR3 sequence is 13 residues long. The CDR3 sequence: CASQGSPNYGYTF. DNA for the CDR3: TGTGCCAGTCAGGGGTCTCCTAACTATGGCTACACCTTC.

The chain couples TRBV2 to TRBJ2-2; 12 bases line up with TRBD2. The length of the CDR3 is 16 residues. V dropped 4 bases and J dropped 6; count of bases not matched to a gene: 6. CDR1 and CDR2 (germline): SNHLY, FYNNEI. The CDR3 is CASSGPLAGGAGELFF. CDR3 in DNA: TGTGCCAGCAGTGGCCCCCTAGCGGGGGGGGCCGGGGAGCTGTTTTTT.

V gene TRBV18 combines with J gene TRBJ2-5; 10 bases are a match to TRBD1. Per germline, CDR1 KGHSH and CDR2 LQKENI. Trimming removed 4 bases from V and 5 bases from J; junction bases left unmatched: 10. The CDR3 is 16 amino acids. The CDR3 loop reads CASSLTPGQGEETQYF. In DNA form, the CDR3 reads TGTGCCAGCTCACTCACCCCTGGACAGGGGGAGGAGACCCAGTACTTC.

CDR3 residues: CASRLGGPNEQFF. In DNA form, the CDR3 reads TGTGCCAGCAGATTGGGGGGCCCTAATGAGCAGTTCTTC. The chain carries TRBV28 and TRBJ2-1, with D perhaps being TRBD1 or TRBD2 (6 bases each). V lost 6 bases and J 7 bases, leaving 13 bases between the germline ends. The V gene's germline CDR1 is MDHEN and CDR2 SYDVKM. The CDR3 loop spans 13 amino acids.

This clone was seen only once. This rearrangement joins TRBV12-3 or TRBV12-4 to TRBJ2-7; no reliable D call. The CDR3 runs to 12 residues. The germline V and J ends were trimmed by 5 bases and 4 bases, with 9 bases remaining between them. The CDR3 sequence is CASSRNTYEQYF. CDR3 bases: TGTGCCAGCAGTCGTAATACTTACGAGCAGTACTTC.

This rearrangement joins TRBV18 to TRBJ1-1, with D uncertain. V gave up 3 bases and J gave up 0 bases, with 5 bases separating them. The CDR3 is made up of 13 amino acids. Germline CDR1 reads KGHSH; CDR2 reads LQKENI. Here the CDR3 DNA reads TGTGCCAGCTCACCGGGAATGAACACTGAAGCTTTCTTT. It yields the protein CASSPGMNTEAFF.

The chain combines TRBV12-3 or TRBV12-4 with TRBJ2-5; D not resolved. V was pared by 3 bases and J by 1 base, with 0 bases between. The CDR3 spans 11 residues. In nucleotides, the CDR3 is TGTGCCAGCAGTTTCCAAGAGACCCAGTACTTC. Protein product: CASSFQETQYF.

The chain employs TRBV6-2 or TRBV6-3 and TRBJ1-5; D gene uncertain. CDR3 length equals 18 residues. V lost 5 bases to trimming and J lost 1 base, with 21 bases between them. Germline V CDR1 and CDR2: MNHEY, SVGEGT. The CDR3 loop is CASSRRALLGGSNQPQHF. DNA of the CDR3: TGTGCCAGCAGTAGAAGAGCGCTGTTGGGAGGGAGCAATCAGCCCCAGCATTTT.

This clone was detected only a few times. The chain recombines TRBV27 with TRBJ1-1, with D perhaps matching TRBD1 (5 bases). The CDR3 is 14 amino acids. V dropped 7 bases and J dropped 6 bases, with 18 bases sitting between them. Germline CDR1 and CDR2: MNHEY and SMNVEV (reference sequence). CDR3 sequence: CASTPSVGAAEAFF. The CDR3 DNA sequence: TGTGCCAGCACCCCTTCCGTCGGGGCGGCTGAAGCTTTCTTT.

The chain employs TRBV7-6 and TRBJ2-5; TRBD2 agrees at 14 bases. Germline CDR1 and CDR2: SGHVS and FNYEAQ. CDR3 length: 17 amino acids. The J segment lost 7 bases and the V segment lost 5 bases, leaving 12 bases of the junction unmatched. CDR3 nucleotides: TGTGCCAGCAGCCCTGTTTCGGGACTAGCGGGGGCCGGGACCCAGTACTTC. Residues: CASSPVSGLAGAGTQYF.